A single T cell receptor (beta chain) is shown here with its context. This clonotype has only a few counts. Its antigen remains undetermined. The record has no base qualities; no much larger clone is one base away. Moderately to severely active disease, a Clinical Activity Score of at least 3, a NOSPECS grade of at least 4, and a duration under 3 months were present in ophthalmopathy patients. Any patient with an uncontrolled infection, another autoimmune disease, pregnancy or lactation was excluded. Diagnoses were established on the basis of clinical symptoms, serum thyroxine and TRAb, thyroid ultrasound, and orbital computed tomography. PBMCs were isolated from about 10 ml of fresh peripheral blood by Ficoll-Paque density gradient centrifugation. Trizol reagent was used to extract total RNA, and RNA quality was then checked on an Agilent 2100 Bioanalyzer. The sample is drawn from a study of T cells in Graves' hyperthyroidism and ophthalmopathy (dated by TCRdb to between 2018 and 2020). Study-level background: Peripheral blood was collected at initial diagnosis, before any treatment. According to the paper, TCR Vbeta CDR3 sequencing was carried out on 135 peripheral blood samples, which came from fewer than 50 ophthalmopathy, about 75 hyperthyroidism and roughly 17 progressor patients. To identify distinguishing TCR V-J signatures, a discovery cohort of around 100 patients was used, comprising fewer than 45 with Graves' ophthalmopathy and 55 to 65 with stable Graves' hyperthyroidism. Following sampling, methimazole starting at 30 mg daily was given to hyperthyroidism patients, and high-dose intravenous methylprednisolone was given to ophthalmopathy patients. Thyroid tissue and blood T-cell repertoires from more than 5 Graves' hyperthyroidism patients were also compared in the study. The 100 discovery patients were randomly split 7:3 into training and test sets. Prospective prediction of ophthalmopathy was tested in an independent validation cohort of 18 to 20 hyperthyroidism patients and around 16 patients who later progressed to ophthalmopathy. The full study reports these points: In cross-validation, a model built on a 13 V-J signature told ophthalmopathy apart from stable hyperthyroidism with approximately 90% sensitivity and about 81% specificity, and in testing the same model reached 80%/75%. In validation, progression to ophthalmopathy was predicted by the model with more than 65% sensitivity and 72% to 80% specificity, a median of about 6.8 months before onset. No statistical method was used to set the sample size in advance, and investigators knew the group allocation. Most expanded thyroid clonotypes (frequency above 0.001) were also found in blood, which suggests that blood repertoires may mirror thyroid immune responses.

Amplification of TCR beta CDR3 regions was carried out from RNA transcripts. For the first round of RT-PCR on the TCR CDR3, the HTBI primer set was used together with the Qiagen OneStep RT-PCR kit. The libraries were constructed in a second round of multiplex PCR and then size-selected and purified. The libraries were sequenced on an Illumina HiSeq2000 using paired-end 100 bp reads. The original methods were these. SOAPnuke was used to process the raw data, throwing out any read that contained adapters or uncalled bases, had a mean Phred below 15, or lacked an exact constant-primer or identifier match. High-quality paired reads were merged using COPE v1.2.5, and each unique nucleotide sequence was defined as a clonotype. MiTCR v1.1 was used to align the clonotypes against IMGT TRBV, TRBD and TRBJ reference segments. The analysis included only V-J combinations with a frequency above 0.0001, which together covered 99% to 99.2% of the repertoires. The TCS score was defined as the ratio of F50 (clonal expansion) to E x V (chaos), calculated using BLOSUM62-based TCRdist between CDR3 peptides within each V-J. Welch's t-statistics and random forest reduced around 510 V-J features to roughly 13, which were used in a naive Bayes classifier (R e1071). Through fastp at Q25 and MiXCR, TCRdb rebuilt clones from the public reads, retaining in-frame beta chains. Every entry covers one CDR3 protein and lists the most common genes and DNA from its rows. TCRdb's processing, not the authors', yielded these V and J calls. The sample table lists approximately 400,000 distinct CDR3 sequences, around 20% of them with a count of one. Jointly, the top ten make up 40% of the sample.

V was cut back by 5 bases and J by 1 base, leaving a gap of 15 bases between them. According to the germline V gene, CDR1 reads SNHLY and CDR2 reads FYNNEI. The CDR3, cysteine through phenylalanine, is 15 amino acids long. Of the read, only the CDR3 DNA is kept; its 45 bases are in frame from base 1. The TCR sequence derives from a man younger than 35 with Graves' ophthalmopathy. Recombination connected TRBV2 to TRBJ2-7; the D gene is perhaps TRBD1, from 6 matching bases. Sequenced material: blood. The CDR3 sequence is CASSRAGQKSYEQYF. DNA sequence: TGTGCCAGCAGTCGCGCAGGACAGAAATCCTACGAGCAGTACTTC.